This passage covers 5 T cell receptor beta chains from one sample sequenced in a study of beta chain features in type 1 diabetes listed by TCRdb under 2018. Receptor amplification or capture employed the immunoSEQ multiplex PCR assay. All of the isolated RNA was reverse transcribed with the High Capacity cDNA Reverse Transcription Kit, so expressed TCRB transcripts were sequenced. TCRdb mirrors the immuneACCESS table, restricted to in-frame sequences. Some clones are absent from its copies; in checked studies, under half trace to an unresolved V gene, and the reason for the others is unknown. A total of 970,000 or so clones appear in this sample, roughly 16% of them only once. The top ten hold 0.023% of the sample. The material sequenced was naive CD4+ T cells from blood. The intended sense of this specimen's cell subset or site label: true naive CD4+ T cells. Receptors were obtained from a woman aged 18-35 years in good health.

This clone has only a few counts. This chain joins TRBV28 and TRBJ1-2; 9 positions agree with TRBD1. Germline loops: CDR1 MDHEN, CDR2 SYDVKM. V was pared by 6 bases and J by 8 bases, with 10 bases of the junction left unmatched. The CDR3 covers 14 residues. CDR3 nucleotides: TGTGCCAGCAGCATCCGGGACAGGGTCGGGGGCTACACCTTC. Translation gives CASSIRDRVGGYTF.

This clone was detected a few times. The chain has TRBV19 and TRBJ1-5, with no clear D. The V end was cut by 2 bases, the J end by 4 bases, with 9 bases between. CDR1 LNHDA and CDR2 SQIVND come from the germline V gene (reference sequence). CDR3 size: 14 residues. The CDR3 DNA reads as TGTGCCAGTAGTATATACAGTCCGAATCAGCCCCAGCATTTT. It specifies CASSIYSPNQPQHF.

The chain couples TRBV7-8 to TRBJ1-1; 7 bases are a match to TRBD1. The CDR3 is 17 amino acids. In germline, CDR1 is SGHVS, CDR2 FQNEAQ. The trim removed 5 bases at V and 0 bases at J, leaving 12 bases unmatched. The CDR3 region is CASSRGQATYMNTEAFF. CDR3 nucleotide sequence: TGTGCCAGCAGCCGAGGACAGGCGACTTACATGAACACTGAAGCTTTCTTT. Based on the CDR3 plus reference TRBV7-8 and TRBJ1-1, the full variable domain is GAGVSQSPRYKVAKRGQDVALRCDPISGHVSLFWYQQALGQGPEFLTYFQNEAQLDKSGLPSDRFFAERPEGSVSTLKIQRTQQEDSAVYLCASSRGQATYMNTEAFFGQGTRLTVV.

This sequence joins TRBV7-2 and TRBJ1-5; maybe TRBD1 (5 bases). Trimming took off 5 bases at V and 2 bases at J, with 13 bases between the two ends. CDR1 is SGHTA and CDR2 is FQGNSA in the germline V gene. The length of the CDR3 is 15 residues. This chain's CDR3 is CASSRGRGGNQPQHF. In DNA, the CDR3 is TGTGCCAGCAGCAGGGGACGGGGTGGCAATCAGCCCCAGCATTTT.

The J gene is TRBJ1-1, the V gene TRBV7-3; D gene uncertain. CDR1 and CDR2 from the germline V gene are SGHTA and FQGTGA. The V end was cut by 2 bases, the J end by 1 base, with 8 bases between. The CDR3 is made up of 14 amino acids. The chain's CDR3 is CASSLGRTNTEAFF. CDR3 in DNA: TGTGCCAGCAGCTTAGGTCGAACGAACACTGAAGCTTTCTTT.